One and the same sample provided the 9 T cell receptor beta chains below, sequenced in a study of blood T cell repertoires in COVID-19. Using immunoSEQ multiplex PCR, the repertoire was profiled, and TCRdb retains in-frame clones only, with some absent. The sample carries around 230,000 clones, about 88% recorded once. The sample consisted of PBMCs or T cells enriched from blood (not recorded which). The receptors were sampled from a woman in her twenties or thirties who had recovered from COVID-19.

The CDR3 sequence is CASSLGPGGPGEQYF. The CDR3, as DNA: TGCGCCAGCAGCTTGGGCCCGGGGGGGCCGGGGGAGCAGTACTTC. This chain links TRBV5-1 with TRBJ2-7, with 8 bases matching TRBD2. Germline CDR1 reads SGHRS; CDR2 reads YFSETQ. This CDR3 contains 15 residues. Germline trimming cut 0 bases from V and 7 bases from J; bases unmatched to any gene: 9.

The chain combines TRBV4-2 with TRBJ1-3; TRBD1 aligns across 11 bases. J lost 7 bases, V lost 4 bases, and 9 bases had no gene match. Germline loops: CDR1 LGHNA, CDR2 YNFKEQ. CDR3 length equals 16 residues. CDR3 amino acids: CASSRTGGGSLNTIYF. The CDR3, as DNA: TGTGCCAGCAGCCGGACAGGGGGCGGCTCTTTGAACACCATATATTTT.

The DNA for the CDR3 is TGTGCCAGCAGCAAGAACAGGGTCTCCTACGAGCAGTACTTC. Translation gives CASSKNRVSYEQYF. The rearrangement uses TRBV11-3 and TRBJ2-7; maybe TRBD1 (6 bases). The CDR3 loop spans 14 amino acids. CDR1 is SGHNT and CDR2 is YENEEA in the germline V gene. The V end was cut by 5 bases, the J end by 0 bases, with 11 bases between.

The chain uses TRBV19 and TRBJ2-6, with a possible D match to TRBD1 (6 bases). CDR3 length: 15 amino acids. Germline CDR1 LNHDA, CDR2 SQIVND (reference sequence). The V gene lost 3 bases and the J gene lost 1 base, with 7 bases spanning the gap. This chain's CDR3 is CASSITGSGANVLTF. DNA for the CDR3: TGTGCCAGTAGTATCACAGGGTCTGGGGCCAACGTCCTGACTTTC.

This clone has only a few counts. This chain links TRBV7-9 with TRBJ2-3; perhaps TRBD1 as D (5 bases). V lost 1 base and J lost 3, with 8 bases in between. The CDR3 sequence is 14 residues long. The germline gives CDR1 SEHNR, CDR2 FQNEAQ (reference sequence). The CDR3 nucleotides are TGTGCCAGCAGCTTAGAGGGGTTGACAGATACGCAGTATTTT. It specifies CASSLEGLTDTQYF.

This clone has just a few counts. The chain recombines TRBV7-2 with TRBJ2-3; D not resolved. This CDR3 contains 13 residues. Trimming cost V 5 bases and J 7 bases, with 13 bases left between them. Per the germline V gene, CDR1 is SGHTA and CDR2 is FQGNSA. This chain's CDR3 is CASSDDPTNTQYF. The CDR3 region has the DNA TGTGCCAGCAGCGACGACCCAACTAATACGCAGTATTTT.

The V gene is TRBV10-2, the J gene TRBJ2-5; perhaps TRBD1 as D (6 bases). This CDR3 has 15 amino acids. V lost 1 base and J lost 5, with 14 bases in between. Germline loops: CDR1 WSHSY, CDR2 SAAADI. Written as DNA, the CDR3 is TGCGCCAGCAGTGAGTGGGACAAAGGGGTTGAGACCCAGTACTTC. Translating gives CASSEWDKGVETQYF.

This clone was picked up one time. V usage is TRBV6-1 and J usage is TRBJ1-5; no clear D gene. The CDR3 loop spans 13 amino acids. The germline V gene has CDR1 MNHNS and CDR2 SASEGT. The V gene lost 8 bases and the J gene lost 7 bases, with 15 bases spanning the gap. The CDR3 region is CASLPGGGQPQHF. The CDR3 bases are TGTGCCAGCCTTCCCGGTGGAGGGCAGCCCCAGCATTTT.

The CDR3 sequence is CATETGVDTEAFF. CDR3 sequence (DNA): TGTGCCACCGAGACAGGGGTTGACACTGAAGCTTTCTTT. The V and J genes are TRBV10-3 and TRBJ1-1; 8 nucleotides match TRBD1. CDR3 length: 13 residues. The V gene's germline CDR1 is ENHRY and CDR2 SYGVKD. V trimming: 10 bases; J trimming: 3 bases; junction bases outside the gene matches: 7.